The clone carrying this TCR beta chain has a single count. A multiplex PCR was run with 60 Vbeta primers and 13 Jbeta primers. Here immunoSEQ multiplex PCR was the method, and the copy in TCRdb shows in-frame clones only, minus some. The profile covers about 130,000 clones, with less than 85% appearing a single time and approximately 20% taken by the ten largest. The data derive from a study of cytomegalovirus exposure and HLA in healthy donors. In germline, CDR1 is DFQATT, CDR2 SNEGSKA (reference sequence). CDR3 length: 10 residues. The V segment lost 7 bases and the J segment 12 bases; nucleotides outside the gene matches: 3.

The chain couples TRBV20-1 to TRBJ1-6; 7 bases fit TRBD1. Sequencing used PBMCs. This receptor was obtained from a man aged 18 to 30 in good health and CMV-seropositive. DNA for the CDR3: TGCAGTGACGACAGGGAACCCCTCCACTTT. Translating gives CSDDREPLHF.